The rows below give T cell receptor beta chains drawn from one sample of a study of metastatic and nonmetastatic thyroid tumors. With MiXCR, TCRdb reprocessed the PCR reads. Counted here are approximately 17,000 clones, around a quarter occurring once; the ten biggest clones make up less than 20%. The sample consisted of tumor tissue. The receptors come from a female donor with papillary thyroid cancer or a benign thyroid nodule (not recorded which). Some clones in this sample may be carry-over from other donors' samples. The CDR3 runs from the conserved cysteine through the conserved F or W. D genes are given only for firm matches. Expanded clones get a size class; other rows say once, few or many, or leave the size out.

d_gene: .
abundance: few
v_gene: TRBV12-3/TRBV12-4
j_gene: TRBJ2-3
CDR3nt: TGTGCCAGCAGAGGCGGGGCCGTGGATACGCAGTATTTT
CDR3aa: CASRGGAVDTQYF

d_gene: .
abundance: medium-sized
v_gene: TRBV3-1
j_gene: TRBJ1-3
CDR3nt: TGTGCCAGCAGCCCAGAGGGGATCTCTGGAAACACCATATATTTT
CDR3aa: CASSPEGISGNTIYF

d_gene: .
abundance: .
v_gene: TRBV12-3/TRBV12-4
j_gene: TRBJ1-2
CDR3nt: TGTGCCAGCAGCTCCCTAAGGGGGGTTGGTTGCTACACCTTC
CDR3aa: CASSSLRGVGCYTF

d_gene: TRBD1
abundance: once
v_gene: TRBV9
j_gene: TRBJ2-7
CDR3nt: TGTGCCAGCAGCGTCTCGGGGACAGGGTACGACGAGCAGTACTTC
CDR3aa: CASSVSGTGYDEQYF

d_gene: .
abundance: .
v_gene: TRBV20-1
j_gene: TRBJ1-1
CDR3nt: TGCAGTGCTAGAATCCACTTGAACACTGAAGCTTTCTTT
CDR3aa: CSARIHLNTEAFF

d_gene: .
abundance: .
v_gene: TRBV6-1
j_gene: TRBJ2-7
CDR3nt: TGTGCCAGCATCCCAGCCGCGGGTTCCTACGAGCAGTACTTC
CDR3aa: CASIPAAGSYEQYF

d_gene: .
abundance: .
v_gene: TRBV20-1
j_gene: TRBJ1-2
CDR3nt: TGCAGTGCTAGAGGAGGGGGGTTGTCGAACTATGGCTACACCTTC
CDR3aa: CSARGGGLSNYGYTF

d_gene: .
abundance: medium-sized
v_gene: TRBV12-5
j_gene: TRBJ1-2
CDR3nt: TGTGCTAGTGGTTTGGCGGGAGGGGGGGCCCCTGGGGGCTACACCTTC
CDR3aa: CASGLAGGGAPGGYTF

d_gene: .
abundance: few
v_gene: TRBV20-1
j_gene: TRBJ1-2
CDR3nt: TGCAGTGGCCGGAGGGGGGCAGAGGGCTACACCTTC
CDR3aa: CSGRRGAEGYTF

d_gene: .
abundance: .
v_gene: TRBV5-5
j_gene: TRBJ1-2
CDR3nt: TGTGCCAGCAGCTTGTACGCTTCAGGGGCGGCCTATGGCTACACCTTC
CDR3aa: CASSLYASGAAYGYTF

d_gene: TRBD1
abundance: .
v_gene: TRBV19
j_gene: TRBJ1-5
CDR3nt: TGTGCCAGTAGCCCGGACAGGGGCCGCCGATCAGCCCCCCATTTT
CDR3aa: CASSPDRGRRSAPHF

d_gene: .
abundance: few
v_gene: TRBV11-2
j_gene: TRBJ2-7
CDR3nt: TGTGCCAGCAGCTTAGAGCGGGTCCTAGATCACTACGAGCAGTACTTC
CDR3aa: CASSLERVLDHYEQYF

d_gene: .
abundance: few
v_gene: TRBV6-1
j_gene: TRBJ2-3
CDR3nt: TGTGCCAGCAGTGAAATAGGGGCATGGGGAACTAGCACAGATACTCAGTATTTT
CDR3aa: CASSEIGAWGTSTDTQYF

d_gene: .
abundance: .
v_gene: TRBV6-1
j_gene: TRBJ2-7
CDR3nt: TGTGCCAGCAAAGGGGAGGGGGCTGGGTCCTACGAGCAGTACTTC
CDR3aa: CASKGEGAGSYEQYF

d_gene: .
abundance: many
v_gene: TRBV20-1
j_gene: TRBJ2-4
CDR3nt: TGCAGTGCTAGAGAGGCTCAGGGGGCCAAAAACATTCAGTACTTC
CDR3aa: CSAREAQGAKNIQYF

d_gene: .
abundance: medium-sized
v_gene: TRBV9
j_gene: TRBJ1-6
CDR3nt: TGTGCCAGCTCGGGACCGGGGGATAATTCACCCCTCCACTTT
CDR3aa: CASSGPGDNSPLHF

d_gene: TRBD1
abundance: .
v_gene: TRBV20-1
j_gene: TRBJ1-1
CDR3nt: TGCAGTGCCTGGGGTGGGACAGGGGTTAGGAACACTGAAGCTTTCTTT
CDR3aa: CSAWGGTGVRNTEAFF

d_gene: .
abundance: many
v_gene: TRBV15
j_gene: TRBJ2-1
CDR3nt: TGTGCCACCAGCAGGCCCCCGCTAGGAGATGAGCAGTTCTTC
CDR3aa: CATSRPPLGDEQFF

d_gene: TRBD1
abundance: many
v_gene: TRBV20-1
j_gene: TRBJ2-2
CDR3nt: TGCAGTGCTAGAGACTTCAGAAGACAGGGTGACACCGGGGAGCTGTTTTTT
CDR3aa: CSARDFRRQGDTGELFF

d_gene: .
abundance: many
v_gene: TRBV7-3
j_gene: TRBJ1-1
CDR3nt: TGTGCCAGCAGCCAGAGTCCGAACACTGAAGCTTTCTTT
CDR3aa: CASSQSPNTEAFF

d_gene: .
abundance: .
v_gene: TRBV15
j_gene: TRBJ2-2
CDR3nt: TGTGCCACCAAAAGGGGCGTGGTCACCTGGGAGCTGTTTTTT
CDR3aa: CATKRGVVTWELFF

d_gene: .
abundance: few
v_gene: TRBV6-1
j_gene: TRBJ1-1
CDR3nt: TGTGCCAGCAGCCTCCTCAGCTGGTCCCCGAACACTGAAGCTTTCTTT
CDR3aa: CASSLLSWSPNTEAFF

d_gene: .
abundance: .
v_gene: TRBV20-1
j_gene: TRBJ1-5
CDR3nt: TGCAGTGAGCCCAATGAGAGGACCCACGGGACCCAGCATTTT
CDR3aa: CSEPNERTHGTQHF

d_gene: .
abundance: many
v_gene: TRBV11-2
j_gene: TRBJ2-5
CDR3nt: TGTGCCAGCAGCCCCTCGACTAGAGGGGAGACCCAGTACTTC
CDR3aa: CASSPSTRGETQYF

d_gene: TRBD2
abundance: few
v_gene: TRBV6-1
j_gene: TRBJ2-1
CDR3nt: TGTGCCACCCAAGGGACTAGCTCCTACAATGAGCAGTTCTTC
CDR3aa: CATQGTSSYNEQFF

d_gene: TRBD1
abundance: .
v_gene: TRBV4-1
j_gene: TRBJ1-2
CDR3nt: TGCGCCAGCAGCCTGCAGGACAGGAGTTATGGCTACACCTTC
CDR3aa: CASSLQDRSYGYTF

d_gene: .
abundance: medium-sized
v_gene: TRBV27
j_gene: TRBJ1-4
CDR3nt: TGTGCCAGCAGTTTATACCCAGGTGAAAAACTGTTTTTT
CDR3aa: CASSLYPGEKLFF

d_gene: TRBD1
abundance: few
v_gene: TRBV24-1
j_gene: TRBJ2-5
CDR3nt: TGTGCCACCAGTGATCCCCCGGGACAGGGCATAGAGACCCAGTACTTC
CDR3aa: CATSDPPGQGIETQYF

d_gene: .
abundance: .
v_gene: TRBV7-3
j_gene: TRBJ2-5
CDR3nt: TGTGCCAGCAGCAAGGACAGACAAGAGACCCAGTACTTC
CDR3aa: CASSKDRQETQYF

d_gene: .
abundance: many
v_gene: TRBV7-9
j_gene: TRBJ1-6
CDR3nt: TGTGCCAGCAGCTTAGTTATCGAGAATTCACCCCTCCACTTT
CDR3aa: CASSLVIENSPLHF

d_gene: TRBD1
abundance: .
v_gene: TRBV18
j_gene: TRBJ2-1
CDR3nt: TGTGCCAGCTCACACACCGGGACAGGGATGAATGAGCGGTTCTTC
CDR3aa: CASSHTGTGMNERFF

d_gene: .
abundance: .
v_gene: TRBV7-3
j_gene: TRBJ2-3
CDR3nt: TGTGCCAGCAGCCCCCAAGGGGGACTACCGGACACAGATACGCAGTATTTT
CDR3aa: CASSPQGGLPDTDTQYF

d_gene: .
abundance: .
v_gene: TRBV12-3/TRBV12-4
j_gene: TRBJ2-5
CDR3nt: TGTGCCAGCAGTTCCCCCGACAGCCAAGAGACCCAGTACTTC
CDR3aa: CASSSPDSQETQYF

d_gene: .
abundance: many
v_gene: TRBV7-2
j_gene: TRBJ2-3
CDR3nt: TGTGCCAGCAGCTTAGGGCCCCGCACAGATACGCAGTATTTT
CDR3aa: CASSLGPRTDTQYF

d_gene: .
abundance: many
v_gene: TRBV12-3/TRBV12-4
j_gene: TRBJ2-5
CDR3nt: TGTGCCAGCAGTTTATGGGAGTCAGAGACCCAGTACTTC
CDR3aa: CASSLWESETQYF

d_gene: TRBD1
abundance: .
v_gene: TRBV5-1
j_gene: TRBJ1-1
CDR3nt: TGCGCCAGCAGCTTGTACAGGGGGCTCAGTGGTGGGACTGAAGCTTCCTTT
CDR3aa: CASSLYRGLSGGTEASF

d_gene: TRBD1
abundance: many
v_gene: TRBV9
j_gene: TRBJ1-1
CDR3nt: TGTGCCAGCAGCGCCGGACAGGGAAACACTGAAGCTTTCTTT
CDR3aa: CASSAGQGNTEAFF

d_gene: TRBD1
abundance: few
v_gene: TRBV4-1
j_gene: TRBJ1-5
CDR3nt: TGCGCCAGCAGCCAAGATCTATCCGACAGGGGGCAGCCCCAGCATTTT
CDR3aa: CASSQDLSDRGQPQHF

d_gene: .
abundance: .
v_gene: TRBV7-8
j_gene: TRBJ2-7
CDR3nt: TGTGCCAGCAGCTTCCAGGATTCGGGAGAGCAGTACTTC
CDR3aa: CASSFQDSGEQYF

d_gene: TRBD1
abundance: medium-sized
v_gene: TRBV2
j_gene: TRBJ2-7
CDR3nt: TGTGCCAGCAGGACAGGGCCAAACTACGAGCAGTACTTC
CDR3aa: CASRTGPNYEQYF